The clone carrying this TCR beta chain showed up just a few times. CDR1 and CDR2 from the germline V gene are SEHNR and FQNEAQ (reference sequence). This CDR3 region has 16 residues. V shed 4 bases and J 2 bases; nucleotides not matched to a gene: 5. It was with unique molecular identifiers that the TCRbeta library was prepared. MiXCR was run by TCRdb on the PCR reads, yielding one entry per CDR3 protein. The sample has roughly 590,000 distinct CDR3 sequences, 15% to 20% seen once. These data belong to a study of T-cell reconstitution after alpha-beta-depleted transplantation in children. This specimen was PBMCs from the stem cell graft donor, taken from the stem cell graft. The J gene is TRBJ2-6, the V gene TRBV7-9, with 7 bases aligning to TRBD1. This TCR was recovered from a human donor who donated a stem cell graft to a child with acute myeloid leukemia. In DNA form, the CDR3 reads TGTGCCAGCAGCTCCAACAGGGGACCTGGGGCCAACGTCCTGACTTTC. It encodes CASSSNRGPGANVLTF.